The 17 T cell receptor beta chains given below trace back to one sample, sequenced in a study of a mutant IDH1 vaccine in newly diagnosed glioma. The repertoire was sequenced with immunoSEQ multiplex PCR; TCRdb's copy has only in-frame clones and lacks some. The repertoire has more than 25,000 clones, roughly 80% of them found once; the top ten carry approximately 9.4%. These receptors' targets are unknown. Time point in this sample: week 35, safety follow-up. Every vaccination contained 300 ug of the mutant IDH1 20-mer peptide and was paired with topical imiquimod. The source was PBMCs, collected from a glioma patient whose treatment included an IDH1 peptide vaccine. Source of these receptors: a woman in her twenties or thirties with glioma. Some clones in this sample may be carry-over from other donors' samples.

This chain connects TRBV10-3 to TRBJ1-1; TRBD1 aligns across 7 bases. This CDR3 has 14 residues. V lost 5 bases, J lost 1 base, and 4 bases stayed unmatched. Germline-derived CDR1 and CDR2 are ENHRY and SYGVKD. The CDR3 DNA reads as TGTGCCATCAGTACGGGACAGCCGAACACTGAAGCTTTCTTT. Translated: CAISTGQPNTEAFF.

Points on this clone: At one boundary the junction diverges from the germline segment, which might be a read error. The chain recombines TRBV2 with TRBJ2-3; 7 bases fit TRBD2. Germline V gene lookup returns CDR1 SNHLY and CDR2 FYNNEI. This CDR3 spans 14 amino acids. The CDR3 reads CASSEGLAADTQYF. The CDR3 DNA reads as TGTGCCAGCAGCGAAGGGCTAGCGGCAGATACGCAGTATTTT.

The gene calls are TRBV7-6 and TRBJ1-1, with 8 bases fitting TRBD1. The length of the CDR3 is 15 residues. V was pared by 5 bases and J by 1 base, with 6 bases of the junction left unmatched. Looked up from germline, CDR1 is SGHVS and CDR2 is FNYEAQ. In DNA, the CDR3 is TGTGCCAGCAGCCTCGGGACAGGTGCGAACACTGAAGCTTTCTTT. Protein product: CASSLGTGANTEAFF.

The chain links TRBV13 to TRBJ2-7, with 11 bases that match TRBD1. J was trimmed by 3 bases and V by 5 bases; bases with no gene match: 9. Per germline, CDR1 PRHDT and CDR2 FYEKMQ (reference sequence). CDR3 size: 16 residues. The CDR3 reads CASSPSLGTGGYEQYF. Here the CDR3 DNA reads TGTGCCAGCAGCCCATCTCTAGGGACAGGGGGCTACGAGCAGTACTTC.

V and J are TRBV9 and TRBJ1-1; 9 bases map to TRBD1. The V segment lost 0 bases and the J segment 8 bases; nucleotides outside the gene matches: 8. The CDR3 totals 15 residues. Germline CDR1 is SGDLS and CDR2 is YYNGEE. The DNA of the CDR3 is TGTGCCAGCAGCGTAGGGGGGTGGGACAGGGAAGAAGCTTTCTTT. Its translation is CASSVGGWDREEAFF.

The chain uses TRBV27 and TRBJ2-7; 11 positions match TRBD2. In germline, CDR1 is MNHEY, CDR2 SMNVEV (reference sequence). The CDR3 totals 17 residues. V lost 4 bases to trimming and J lost 5 bases; unmatched junction nucleotides: 13. The DNA of the CDR3 is TGTGCCAGCAGTTCACTAGCGGGAGACCTCTTTCCACACGAGCAGTACTTC. Protein: CASSSLAGDLFPHEQYF.

The rearrangement joins TRBV4-1 to TRBJ2-7, with D perhaps TRBD1 (5 bases). Per germline, CDR1 MGHRA and CDR2 YSYEKL. This CDR3 region has 15 residues. V was clipped by 2 bases and J by 0 bases, with 11 bases between them. CDR3 in DNA: TGCGCCAGCAGCCAACGTAGAGACAGCTCCTACGAGCAGTACTTC. Encoded protein: CASSQRRDSSYEQYF.

The chain links TRBV5-1 to TRBJ2-7; possibly TRBD1 for D (7 bases). V gave up 0 bases and J gave up 2 bases, with 15 bases separating them. Looked up from germline, CDR1 is SGHRS and CDR2 is YFSETQ. The CDR3 extends over 16 amino acids. As DNA, the CDR3 is TGCGCCAGCAGCTTGGCCGCGCCAGGGGGGACCTACGAGCAGTACTTC. Encoded protein: CASSLAAPGGTYEQYF.

The chain uses TRBV10-3 and TRBJ2-6; the D is unclear. This CDR3 region has 15 residues. V dropped 2 bases and J dropped 4 bases, with 9 bases sitting between them. Germline-derived CDR1 and CDR2 are ENHRY and SYGVKD. CDR3 amino acids: CAISETPPGANVLTF. CDR3 DNA sequence: TGTGCCATCAGTGAGACCCCCCCGGGGGCCAACGTCCTGACTTTC.

The chain uses TRBV7-9 and TRBJ1-2; TRBD1 might be the D (5 bases). Deletions cut 6 bases from V and 0 bases from J, with 14 bases between. Germline CDR1 SEHNR, CDR2 FQNEAQ (reference sequence). This CDR3 has 15 residues. The chain's CDR3 is CASSWGLPPNYGYTF. CDR3 nucleotide sequence: TGTGCCAGCAGTTGGGGACTGCCTCCTAACTATGGCTACACCTTC.

The gene calls are TRBV18 and TRBJ1-2; D gene unclear. Germline V gives CDR1 KGHSH, CDR2 LQKENI. V was shortened by 2 bases and J by 4 bases, with 20 bases between the two germline ends. CDR3 size: 17 residues. The CDR3 nucleotides read TGTGCCAGCTCACCAAAAGATCTCCGGCAAGGCGGCTATGGCTACACCTTC. Translation gives CASSPKDLRQGGYGYTF.

The V and J genes are TRBV5-4 and TRBJ2-2; D possibly uses TRBD1 or TRBD2 (5 bases each). Trimming removed 0 bases from V and 1 base from J, with 10 bases in between. Germline CDR1 is SGHNT and CDR2 is YYREEE (reference sequence). This CDR3 has 16 residues. The CDR3 here is CASSLGQGRNTGELFF. CDR3 nucleotides: TGTGCCAGCAGCTTGGGGCAGGGACGGAACACCGGGGAGCTGTTTTTT.

This rearrangement joins TRBV2 to TRBJ1-1, with D possibly matching TRBD1 (6 bases). V gave up 6 bases and J gave up 3 bases, with 17 bases separating them. Per germline, CDR1 SNHLY and CDR2 FYNNEI. CDR3 length equals 15 residues. The CDR3 loop is CASSDPTEGDTEAFF. The CDR3 coding sequence is TGTGCCAGCAGCGACCCGACGGAGGGGGACACTGAAGCTTTCTTT.

The chain is built from TRBV20-1 and TRBJ1-3; the D is unclear. Trimming stripped 1 base from V and 8 bases from J, with 6 bases between. Germline V gene lookup returns CDR1 DFQATT and CDR2 SNEGSKA (reference sequence). The CDR3 runs to 11 residues. This CDR3 reads CSARVVDTIYF. The CDR3, as DNA: TGCAGTGCTAGAGTGGTGGACACCATATATTTT.

The chain carries TRBV10-2 and TRBJ2-5; 14 nucleotides agree with TRBD2. CDR1 is WSHSY, CDR2 SAAADI, per germline. The CDR3 has 15 amino acids. Trimming cost V 6 bases and J 2 bases; bases outside gene matches: 2. CDR3 residues: CASSGLAGGQETQYF. CDR3 nucleotides: TGCGCCAGCAGCGGACTAGCGGGGGGACAAGAGACCCAGTACTTC.

The chain is built from TRBV2 and TRBJ2-2; the match to TRBD2 covers 7 bases. This CDR3 comprises 15 residues. Trimming removed 9 bases from V and 1 base from J; junction bases left unmatched: 8. CDR1 SNHLY and CDR2 FYNNEI come from the germline V gene. The CDR3 loop reads CARTAGTMNTGELFF. The CDR3 nucleotides read TGTGCCAGAACGGCCGGGACTATGAACACCGGGGAGCTGTTTTTT.

The CDR3 DNA reads TGTGCCAGCAGCTCCTCCTACGAGCAGTACTTC. It encodes CASSSSYEQYF. This rearrangement joins TRBV11-3 to TRBJ2-7; no definite D call. Germline assignment: CDR1 SGHNT and CDR2 YENEEA. V dropped 4 bases and J dropped 0 bases, with 1 base sitting between them. The CDR3 sequence is 11 residues long.